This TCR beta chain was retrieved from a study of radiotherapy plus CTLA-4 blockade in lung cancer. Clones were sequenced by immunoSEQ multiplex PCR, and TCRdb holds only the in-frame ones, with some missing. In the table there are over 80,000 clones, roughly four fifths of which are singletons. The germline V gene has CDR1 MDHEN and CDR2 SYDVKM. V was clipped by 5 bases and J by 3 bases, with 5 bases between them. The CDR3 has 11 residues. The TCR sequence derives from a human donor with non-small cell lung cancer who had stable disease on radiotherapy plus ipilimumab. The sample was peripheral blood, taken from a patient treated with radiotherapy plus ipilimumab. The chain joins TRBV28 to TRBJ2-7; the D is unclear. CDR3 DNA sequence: TGTGCCAGCAGTACCCTCTACGAGCAGTACTTC. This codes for CASSTLYEQYF.